Presented here are 24 T cell receptor beta chains from one specimen sequenced in a study of T cell responses to AZD1222 COVID-19 vaccine. Generated by immunoSEQ multiplex PCR, the TCRdb table keeps only in-frame clones and is missing some. The table lists 86,000 or so clones, more than 70% of them singletons. Sample: peripheral blood, taken on day 0 of AZD1222 vaccination. Source of these receptors: an adult in good health.

Remarks on this clone: The same CDR3 can be traced to other DNA sequences in this sample. The V gene is TRBV3-1 (or the pseudogene TRBV3-2), the J gene TRBJ1-6, with D unclear. The CDR3 sequence is 14 residues long. The V gene's germline CDR1 is LGHDT and CDR2 YNNKEL (reference sequence). V lost 1 base, J lost 4 bases, and 5 bases lay in between. CDR3 nucleotides: TGTGCCAGCAGCCAAGGAGTGTATAATTCACCCCTCCACTTT. Translation gives CASSQGVYNSPLHF.

The rearrangement uses TRBV7-2 and TRBJ2-5, with D possibly TRBD2 on 6 matching bases. Germline-derived CDR1 and CDR2 are SGHTA and FQGNSA. The CDR3 sequence is 14 residues long. The V and J ends lost 1 base and 9 bases respectively, with 15 bases between them. This CDR3 is CASSLGRPPGAQYF. The CDR3 nucleotides read TGTGCCAGCAGCTTAGGGCGGCCCCCGGGGGCCCAGTACTTC.

The chain has TRBV11-2 and TRBJ1-6; D is unresolved. The CDR3 is 15 residues long. Germline CDR1 SGHAT, CDR2 FQNNGV. The V end lost 5 bases, the J end lost 7 bases, and 15 bases lay between the germline ends. The CDR3 here is CASSPHGRGNSPLHF. CDR3 sequence (DNA): TGTGCCAGCAGCCCGCACGGGAGAGGAAATTCACCCCTCCACTTT.

V usage is TRBV5-8 and J usage is TRBJ1-5; D is unclear. The germline V gene encodes CDR1 SGHTS and CDR2 YDEGEE. The length of the CDR3 is 15 residues. The V and J ends lost 4 bases and 2 bases respectively, with 13 bases between them. As DNA, the CDR3 is TGTGCCAGCAGCCTCGGAACGATTGGCAATCAGCCCCAGCATTTT. Protein sequence: CASSLGTIGNQPQHF.

Only one count was recorded for this clone. V usage is TRBV6-5 and J usage is TRBJ2-7; 8 nucleotides agree with TRBD1. The germline V gene encodes CDR1 MNHEY and CDR2 SVGAGI. The CDR3 loop spans 15 amino acids. V shed 6 bases, J shed 0 bases, and the junction held 7 bases outside the gene matches. This chain's CDR3 is CASSSQGAFSYEQYF. In DNA, the CDR3 is TGTGCCAGCAGCTCCCAGGGGGCGTTCTCCTACGAGCAGTACTTC.

V and J are TRBV5-1 and TRBJ1-3, with D perhaps matching TRBD1 (5 bases). There are 16 residues in the CDR3. Germline CDR1 is SGHRS and CDR2 is YFSETQ. Between the trimmed V and J ends, which lost 2 bases and 4 bases, there was a span of 16 bases. The CDR3 loop is CASSFQGGVEGNTIYF. The CDR3 DNA reads as TGCGCCAGCAGCTTCCAGGGAGGAGTGGAAGGAAACACCATATATTTT. Full variable domain (missing parts from reference TRBV5-1 and TRBJ1-3): KAGVTQTPRYLIKTRGQQVTLSCSPISGHRSVSWYQQTPGQGLQFLFEYFSETQRNKGNFPGRFSGRQFSNSRSEMNVSTLELGDSALYLCASSFQGGVEGNTIYFGEGSWLTVV.

The chain recombines TRBV15 with TRBJ2-7; 9 positions match TRBD1. Germline V gene data show CDR1 as LNHNV and CDR2 as YYDKDF (reference sequence). The CDR3 has 15 residues. J lost 6 bases, V lost 1 base, and 7 bases had no gene match. The CDR3 DNA reads TGTGCCACCAGCAGAGTCGGGACAGGGACGCGCGAGCAGTACTTC. Translated, it gives CATSRVGTGTREQYF.

The V call is TRBV10-3, the J call TRBJ1-3; D may be TRBD1 (5 bases). The CDR3 spans 15 residues. Between the trimmed V and J ends, which lost 6 bases and 0 bases, there was a span of 12 bases. The germline V gene encodes CDR1 ENHRY and CDR2 SYGVKD. The CDR3, as DNA: TGTGCCATCAGGTCGACAGTCGCCTCTGGAAACACCATATATTTT. This translates into CAIRSTVASGNTIYF.

The J gene is TRBJ2-7, the V gene TRBV30; TRBD1 matches at 8 bases. CDR3 length equals 13 residues. Trimming at V came to 3 bases and at J to 0 bases, leaving 1 base not matched to a gene. Looked up from germline, CDR1 is GTSNPN and CDR2 is SVGIG (reference sequence). The CDR3 DNA follows: TGTGCCTGGAGGCAGGGGGCCTCCTACGAGCAGTACTTC. Translated: CAWRQGASYEQYF.

This clone has a handful of counts. DNA of the CDR3: TGTGCCAGCAGTTCCCACCGGAGCAGGGCCACTGAAGCTTTCTTT. Translation gives CASSSHRSRATEAFF. The chain carries TRBV6-2 or TRBV6-3 and TRBJ1-1; maybe TRBD1 (5 bases). This CDR3 has 15 amino acids. Germline lookup yields CDR1 MNHEY and CDR2 SVGEGT. Trimming cost V 4 bases and J 4 bases, with 16 bases left between them.

This sequence joins TRBV30 and TRBJ2-2; 10 bases are a match to TRBD2. Germline V gene sequence: CDR1 GTSNPN, CDR2 SVGIG (reference sequence). Unmatched junction bases numbered 11, after V lost 0 bases and J lost 4 bases. The CDR3 is made up of 18 amino acids. CDR3 amino acids: CAWSVHPSGRSGTGELFF. CDR3 in DNA: TGTGCCTGGAGTGTACATCCTAGCGGGAGATCGGGCACCGGGGAGCTGTTTTTT. Drawing the rest from reference TRBV30 and TRBJ2-2, the complete variable domain is SQTIHQWPATLVQPVGSPLSLECTVEGTSNPNLYWYRQAAGRGLQLLFYSVGIGQISSEVPQNLSASRPQDRQFILSSKKLLLSDSGFYLCAWSVHPSGRSGTGELFFGEGSRLTVL.

The chain uses TRBV6-1 and TRBJ1-5; D gene uncertain. The CDR3 length is 12 residues. Germline V gene sequence: CDR1 MNHNS, CDR2 SASEGT. Between the trimmed V and J ends, which lost 3 bases and 11 bases, there was a span of 11 bases. CDR3 protein: CASSDWGMSQHF. As DNA, the CDR3 is TGTGCCAGCAGTGATTGGGGTATGTCCCAGCATTTT.

This clone has just one count. The chain recombines TRBV30 with TRBJ1-3; D unclear. V lost 0 bases, J lost 3 bases, and 18 bases lay in between. CDR3 length equals 17 residues. Germline loops: CDR1 GTSNPN, CDR2 SVGIG (reference sequence). DNA of the CDR3: TGTGCCTGGAGTGTACGGTTGTCCTCGGTGTTTGGAAACACCATATATTTT. It encodes CAWSVRLSSVFGNTIYF.

V and J are TRBV27 and TRBJ1-6; no clear D. There are 15 residues in the CDR3. The germline V gene has CDR1 MNHEY and CDR2 SMNVEV (reference sequence). V was clipped by 3 bases and J by 6 bases, with 12 bases between them. The CDR3 nucleotides are TGTGCCAGCAGTTTCACCCGGGGAACTAATTCACCCCTCCACTTT. This sequence encodes CASSFTRGTNSPLHF.

The chain is built from TRBV6-1 and TRBJ1-2, with a weak D call TRBD1 (5 bases). Germline assignment: CDR1 MNHNS and CDR2 SASEGT. The CDR3 is 13 residues long. Between the trimmed V and J ends, which lost 2 bases and 7 bases, there was a span of 11 bases. The CDR3 DNA sequence: TGTGCCAGCAGTGAAAAGGGGCAACGTGGCTACACCTTC. Translated, it gives CASSEKGQRGYTF.

The chain is built from TRBV7-9 and TRBJ2-7; 11 nucleotides line up with TRBD2. The trim removed 2 bases at V and 3 bases at J, leaving 6 bases unmatched. CDR3 length: 16 amino acids. Germline V lookup: CDR1 SEHNR, CDR2 FQNEAQ (reference sequence). CDR3 sequence reads: CASSLQLAGDLYEQYF. As DNA, the CDR3 is TGTGCCAGCAGCTTACAACTAGCGGGGGATCTCTACGAGCAGTACTTC.

V gene TRBV7-2 combines with J gene TRBJ1-1, with D perhaps matching TRBD1 (5 bases). Germline assignment: CDR1 SGHTA and CDR2 FQGNSA. The V end was cut by 5 bases, the J end by 4 bases, with 14 bases between. The CDR3 has 14 residues. The DNA for the CDR3 is TGTGCCAGCAGCCCCCAGGGTGCGAGCACTGAAGCTTTCTTT. This sequence encodes CASSPQGASTEAFF.

V is TRBV6-6 and J is TRBJ2-4; maybe TRBD1 (6 bases). V lost 5 bases and J 2 bases, leaving 16 bases between the germline ends. The germline V gene encodes CDR1 MNHNY and CDR2 SVGAGI (reference sequence). This CDR3 is built from 16 residues. In DNA, the CDR3 is TGTGCCAGCAGTCCAGGGGACCTGCTGCCCAAAAACATTCAGTACTTC. Translation gives CASSPGDLLPKNIQYF.

The chain recombines TRBV9 with TRBJ1-3; D gene ambiguous. This CDR3 spans 18 amino acids. CDR1 and CDR2 (germline): SGDLS, YYNGEE. The V end lost 0 bases, the J end lost 4 bases, and 20 bases lay between the germline ends. CDR3 protein: CASSVESSEVLWGNTIYF. CDR3 bases: TGTGCCAGCAGCGTAGAAAGCTCGGAGGTTTTGTGGGGAAACACCATATATTTT. Variable domain in full (rest from reference TRBV9 and TRBJ1-3): DSGVTQTPKHLITATGQRVTLRCSPRSGDLSVYWYQQSLDQGLQFLIQYYNGEERAKGNILERFSAQQFPDLHSELNLSSLELGDSALYFCASSVESSEVLWGNTIYFGEGSWLTVV.

This rearrangement joins TRBV18 to TRBJ1-1; possible D gene TRBD1, 5 bases. CDR3 length equals 12 residues. Germline V gives CDR1 KGHSH, CDR2 LQKENI. The germline V and J ends were trimmed by 0 bases and 13 bases, with 12 bases remaining between them. The CDR3 here is CASSPPSQGVFF. The CDR3 nucleotides read TGTGCCAGCTCACCACCGTCGCAGGGCGTTTTCTTT. Full variable domain (missing parts from reference TRBV18 and TRBJ1-1): NAGVMQNPRHLVRRRGQEARLRCSPMKGHSHVYWYRQLPEEGLKFMVYLQKENIIDESGMPKERFSAEFPKEGPSILRIQQVVRGDSAAYFCASSPPSQGVFFGQGTRLTVV.

The rearrangement joins TRBV4-2 to TRBJ2-3; D not resolved. V lost 0 bases, J lost 0 bases, and 10 bases lay in between. Germline CDR1 LGHNA, CDR2 YNFKEQ. This CDR3 region has 16 residues. CDR3 DNA sequence: TGTGCCAGCAGCCAAGAGGAGTCCCCTAGCACAGATACGCAGTATTTT. It codes for CASSQEESPSTDTQYF.

This chain uses TRBV5-6 with TRBJ2-1; no clear D. CDR3 length: 12 residues. CDR1 SGHDT and CDR2 YYEEEE come from the germline V gene. The ends were cut back, 4 bases at V and 4 bases at J, with 6 bases in the middle. In nucleotides, the CDR3 is TGTGCCAGCAGCCTAGAATACAATGAGCAGTTCTTC. This translates into CASSLEYNEQFF. The full variable domain, with the rest looked up from reference TRBV5-6 and TRBJ2-1, is DAGVTQSPTHLIKTRGQQVTLRCSPKSGHDTVSWYQQALGQGPQFIFQYYEEEERQRGNFPDRFSGHQFPNYSSELNVNALLLGDSALYLCASSLEYNEQFFGPGTRLTVL.

This clone has only a few counts. The chain has TRBV24-1 and TRBJ2-1; 7 nucleotides match TRBD1. V was pared by 7 bases and J by 6 bases, with 8 bases of the junction left unmatched. The CDR3 is made up of 14 amino acids. CDR1 KGHDR and CDR2 SFDVKD come from the germline V gene. DNA for the CDR3: TGTGCCACCAGCCATCCCGGGACAGCCAATGAGCAGTTCTTC. It encodes CATSHPGTANEQFF.

The genes are TRBV18 and TRBJ1-1; D not certain. The CDR3 is made up of 14 amino acids. Germline V gene lookup returns CDR1 KGHSH and CDR2 LQKENI. Deletions cut 5 bases from V and 7 bases from J, with 17 bases between. CDR3 loop: CASSVIMGSGEAFF. For the CDR3, the DNA is TGTGCCAGCTCAGTTATCATGGGCAGCGGTGAAGCTTTCTTT.